This TCR beta chain is drawn from a study of blood T cell repertoires in COVID-19. Study in general: From the United States, Italy and Spain came samples of acute and convalescent COVID-19.

This CDR3 spans 16 amino acids. CDR1 and CDR2 from the germline V gene are MNHNS and SASEGT. The V segment lost 3 bases and the J segment 5 bases; nucleotides outside the gene matches: 8. In the original workflow: Researchers report that nucleated cell counts were estimated from reference gene primer amplification. The table came from immunoSEQ multiplex PCR; TCRdb's copy has only in-frame clones and leaves some out. The DNA gave D and trimming, while V, J and clone size come from that table. The data contain about 160,000 clones, approximately 91% of them singletons. Specimen: peripheral blood. This receptor was identified in a man aged 18 to 29 with acute or convalescent COVID-19. The chain employs TRBV6-1 and TRBJ2-1, with TRBD2 matching 9 bases. The CDR3 region has the DNA TGTGCCAGCAGTGACCCGGGGACTAGCCCCAACAATGAGCAGTTCTTC. This gives the protein CASSDPGTSPNNEQFF.